The rows below give T cell receptor beta chains drawn from one sample of a study of blood T cells in healthy people across ages. TCRdb passed the 5' RACE reads through MiXCR, listing each CDR3 protein once. Of about 1.4 million distinct CDR3 sequences in the sample, around 59% were seen once. The sequencing sample was made of blood. Receptor source: a man aged 18 to 35 in good health. Both conserved end residues are trimmed from each CDR3. The order of the fields is V gene, J gene, CDR3 protein.

TRBV5-1	TRBJ2-7	ASSTGLAVSYNEQY
TRBV29-1	TRBJ1-5	SATDGFNQPQH
TRBV20-1	TRBJ1-5	SAREGGDIPNQPQH
TRBV10-3	TRBJ2-3	AISERARTIAGDGDTQY
TRBV7-8	TRBJ2-3	ASSLARTDAQY
TRBV6-5	TRBJ2-1	ASSYLGGAPYNEQF
TRBV24-1	TRBJ2-3	ATSGLSYTDTQY
TRBV27	TRBJ1-2	ASSETRGRGGYT
TRBV20-1	TRBJ2-3	SARGYGTGGADTQY
TRBV4-2	TRBJ2-1	ASSQEQIDLNEQF
TRBV24-1	TRBJ2-2	ATSPISSAGELF
TRBV14	TRBJ2-5	ASSPLWGSQETQY
TRBV7-2	TRBJ2-6	ASSLSGGVGANVLT
TRBV20-1	TRBJ2-5	SARANRQETQY
TRBV29-1	TRBJ2-1	AQRFGADDEQF
TRBV11-2	TRBJ1-5	ASSMRGGNQPQH
TRBV5-1	TRBJ1-1	ASSSTSVDTEAF
TRBV5-1	TRBJ2-5	ASSYRTSEQETQY
TRBV7-9	TRBJ2-5	ASSSADDGDQRETQY
TRBV2	-	ASSTLIWTQY
TRBV20-1	TRBJ1-2	SARATGRTYGYT
TRBV7-2	TRBJ2-1	ASQQVGGLSNEQF
TRBV20-1	TRBJ2-7	SARPHRGISFEQY
TRBV6-6	TRBJ2-3	ASSLLDHASTDTQY
TRBV7-8	TRBJ2-1	ASSLSRESQF
TRBV30	TRBJ2-7	AWSVPGQGIYEQY
TRBV3-1	TRBJ1-2	ASSLRNADRGRGHGYT
TRBV4-3	TRBJ2-6	ASSPGHSGANVLT
TRBV6-2/TRBV6-3	TRBJ1-1	ASSYGVTEAF
TRBV29-1	TRBJ2-5	SVEDLASGILIGETQY
TRBV10-1	TRBJ2-4	ASSEGRGPLAKNIQY
TRBV5-1	TRBJ2-1	ASSSRGPDEQF
TRBV12-3/TRBV12-4	TRBJ2-1	ASSTLAGGLYNEQF
TRBV7-9	TRBJ2-5	ASSSTGPETQY
TRBV5-1	TRBJ2-7	ASRVGYSYEQY
TRBV6-1	TRBJ1-1	ASSEGWRGEAF
TRBV7-2	TRBJ1-1	ASSEHRGNTEAF
TRBV20-1	TRBJ2-1	SARAGGPINEQF
TRBV9	TRBJ2-5	ASSVFSGGGETQY